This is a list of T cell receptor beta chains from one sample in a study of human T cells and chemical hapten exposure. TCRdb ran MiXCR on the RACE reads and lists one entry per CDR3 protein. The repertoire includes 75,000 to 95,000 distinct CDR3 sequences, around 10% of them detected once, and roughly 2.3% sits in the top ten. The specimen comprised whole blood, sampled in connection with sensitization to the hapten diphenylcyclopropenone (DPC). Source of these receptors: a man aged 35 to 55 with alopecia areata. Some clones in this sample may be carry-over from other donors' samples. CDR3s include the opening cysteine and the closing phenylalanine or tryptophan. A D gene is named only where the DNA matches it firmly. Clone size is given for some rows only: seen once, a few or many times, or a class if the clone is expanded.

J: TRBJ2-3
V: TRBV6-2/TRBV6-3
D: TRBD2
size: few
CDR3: CASSGTSGGRTDTQYF
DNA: TGTGCCAGCAGCGGGACTAGCGGGGGACGCACAGATACGCAGTATTTT

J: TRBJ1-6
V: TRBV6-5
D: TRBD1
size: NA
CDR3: CASRKRTGMNSPLHF
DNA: TGTGCCAGCAGAAAAAGGACAGGGATGAATTCACCCCTCCACTTT

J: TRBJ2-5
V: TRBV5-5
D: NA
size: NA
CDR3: CASSLAGVETQYF
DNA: TGTGCCAGCAGCTTGGCTGGGGTAGAGACCCAGTACTTC

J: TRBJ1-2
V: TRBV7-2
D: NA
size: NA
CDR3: CASTPDSFLYGYTF
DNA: TGTGCCAGCACCCCGGACAGTTTCCTCTATGGCTACACCTTC

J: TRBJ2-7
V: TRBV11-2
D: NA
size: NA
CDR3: CASSEGVLNYF
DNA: TGTGCCAGCAGCGAGGGGGTCCTCAATTACTTC

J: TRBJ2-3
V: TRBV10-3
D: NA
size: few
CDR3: CAISESSAASFSTDTQYF
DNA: TGTGCCATCAGTGAGTCGTCGGCAGCTTCCTTTAGCACAGATACGCAGTATTTT

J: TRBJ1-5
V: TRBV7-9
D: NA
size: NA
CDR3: CASSPAFVNQPQHF
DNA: TGTGCCAGCAGCCCGGCCTTCGTAAATCAGCCCCAGCATTTT

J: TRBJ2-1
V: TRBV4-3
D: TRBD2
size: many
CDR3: CASSRDGTSGSHEQFF
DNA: TGCGCCAGCAGCCGAGATGGGACTAGCGGGAGCCATGAGCAGTTCTTC

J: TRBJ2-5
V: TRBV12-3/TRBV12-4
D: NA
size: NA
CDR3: CASSLRVGTQYF
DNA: TGTGCCAGCAGTTTAAGAGTTGGGACCCAGTACTTC

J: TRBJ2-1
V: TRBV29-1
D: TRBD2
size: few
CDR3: CSVGLAGAGAYNEQFF
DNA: TGCAGCGTGGGACTAGCGGGTGCAGGAGCCTACAATGAGCAGTTCTTC

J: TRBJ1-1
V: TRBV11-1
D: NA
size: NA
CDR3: CASSLDRIMNTEAFF
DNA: TGTGCCAGCAGCTTAGACAGGATCATGAACACTGAAGCTTTCTTT

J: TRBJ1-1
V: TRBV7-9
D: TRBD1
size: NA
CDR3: CASSLSPPTGGGWAFF
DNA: TGTGCCAGCAGCTTATCCCCCCCGACAGGGGGCGGATGGGCTTTCTTT

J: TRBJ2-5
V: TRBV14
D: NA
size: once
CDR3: CASSKPGTGGETQYF
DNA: TGTGCCAGCAGCAAACCCGGGACGGGGGGCGAGACCCAGTACTTC

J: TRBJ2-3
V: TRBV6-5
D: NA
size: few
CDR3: CASRGTLAGTHSPYF
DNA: TGTGCCAGCAGAGGAACTTTAGCCGGGACGCACAGTCCGTATTTT

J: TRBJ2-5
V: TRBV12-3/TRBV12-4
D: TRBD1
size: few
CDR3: CASSLDRGRETQYF
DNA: TGTGCCAGCAGTTTAGACAGGGGCCGAGAGACCCAGTACTTC

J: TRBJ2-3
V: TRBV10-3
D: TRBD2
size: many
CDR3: CAISDGGGRDYTQYF
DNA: TGTGCCATCAGTGACGGTGGCGGGAGGGATTATACGCAGTATTTT

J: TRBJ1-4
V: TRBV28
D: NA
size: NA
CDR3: CASSLFQLSEKLFF
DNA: TGTGCCAGCAGTTTATTCCAGCTTAGTGAAAAACTGTTTTTT

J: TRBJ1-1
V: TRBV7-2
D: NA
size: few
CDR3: CASSLNGGGTEAFF
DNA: TGTGCCAGCAGCTTAAATGGGGGCGGCACTGAAGCTTTCTTT

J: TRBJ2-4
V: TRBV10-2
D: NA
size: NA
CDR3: CASSGSVKNIQYF
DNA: TGCGCCAGCAGTGGATCCGTCAAAAACATTCAGTACTTC

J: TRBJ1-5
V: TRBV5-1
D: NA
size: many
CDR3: CASSSGEGLRYNQPQHF
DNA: TGCGCCAGCAGCTCCGGAGAGGGTCTAAGGTACAATCAGCCCCAGCATTTT

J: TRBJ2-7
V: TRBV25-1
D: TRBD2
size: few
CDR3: CASSESAAGALSYEQYF
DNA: TGTGCCAGCAGTGAATCAGCAGCGGGAGCCTTATCCTACGAGCAGTACTTC

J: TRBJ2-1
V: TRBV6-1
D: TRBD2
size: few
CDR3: CASSDQPGLAANEQFF
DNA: TGTGCCAGCAGTGACCAACCGGGACTAGCGGCTAATGAGCAGTTCTTC

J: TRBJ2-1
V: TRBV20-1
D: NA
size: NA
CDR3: CSVSLGGPNEQFF
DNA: TGCAGTGTCTCACTCGGGGGGCCCAATGAGCAGTTCTTC

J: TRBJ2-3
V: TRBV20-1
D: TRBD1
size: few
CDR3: CSARGTGSTDTQYF
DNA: TGCAGTGCTAGGGGGACAGGTAGCACAGATACGCAGTATTTT

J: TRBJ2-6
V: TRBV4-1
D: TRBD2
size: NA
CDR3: CASSPLRTSGSSGANVLTF
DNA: TGCGCCAGCAGCCCCTTGAGGACTAGCGGGAGCTCTGGGGCCAACGTCCTGACTTTC

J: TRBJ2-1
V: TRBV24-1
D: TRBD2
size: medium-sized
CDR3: CATSDLDGTSDNEQFF
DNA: TGTGCCACCAGTGATTTGGACGGGACTAGCGACAATGAGCAGTTCTTC

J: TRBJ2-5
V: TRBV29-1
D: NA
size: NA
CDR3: CSVEAGAQETQYF
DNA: TGCAGCGTTGAGGCAGGGGCCCAAGAGACCCAGTACTTC

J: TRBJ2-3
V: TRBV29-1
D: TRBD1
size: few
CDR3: CSAPRTGGDTQYF
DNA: TGCAGCGCCCCGCGCACAGGGGGCGATACGCAGTATTTT

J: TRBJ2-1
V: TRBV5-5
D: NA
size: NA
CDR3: CASLGLGLGYNEQFF
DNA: TGTGCCAGCCTCGGGTTGGGGCTGGGGTACAATGAGCAGTTCTTC

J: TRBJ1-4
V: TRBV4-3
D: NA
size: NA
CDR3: CASSQDRRNEKLFF
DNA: TGCGCCAGCAGCCAAGATCGGAGAAATGAAAAACTGTTTTTT

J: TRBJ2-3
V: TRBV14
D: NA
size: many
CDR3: CASSQDQNRVSTDTQYF
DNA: TGTGCCAGCAGCCAAGATCAAAACAGGGTCTCCACAGATACGCAGTATTTT

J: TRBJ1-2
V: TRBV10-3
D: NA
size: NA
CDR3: CAISIQGSNSGYTF
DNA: TGTGCCATCAGCATCCAGGGGAGTAATTCTGGCTACACCTTC

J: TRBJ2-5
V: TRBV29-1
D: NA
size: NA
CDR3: CSGYKETQYF
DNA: TGCAGCGGCTACAAAGAGACCCAGTACTTC

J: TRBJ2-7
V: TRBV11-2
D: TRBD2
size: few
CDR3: CASSLRLAGAGEQYF
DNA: TGTGCCAGCAGCTTAAGGCTAGCGGGAGCGGGCGAGCAGTACTTC

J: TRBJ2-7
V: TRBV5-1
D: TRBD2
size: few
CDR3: CASSLATLASGEQYF
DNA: TGCGCCAGCAGCTTGGCGACACTAGCGTCCGGCGAGCAGTACTTC

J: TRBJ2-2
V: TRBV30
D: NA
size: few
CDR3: CAWSRTATGELFF
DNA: TGTGCCTGGAGTCGGACAGCCACCGGGGAGCTGTTTTTT

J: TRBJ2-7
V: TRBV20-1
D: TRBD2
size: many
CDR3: CSARDELAGTYEQYF
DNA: TGCAGTGCTAGAGATGAGCTAGCGGGGACCTACGAGCAGTACTTC

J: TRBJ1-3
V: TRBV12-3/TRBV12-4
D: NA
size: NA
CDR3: CASSPNRQAVVYF
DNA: TGTGCCAGCAGCCCCAACCGACAGGCTGTCGTATATTTT

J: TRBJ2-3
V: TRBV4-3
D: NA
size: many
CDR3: CASSLIGALGTDTQYF
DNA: TGCGCCAGCAGCCTCATAGGGGCGCTGGGGACAGATACGCAGTATTTT

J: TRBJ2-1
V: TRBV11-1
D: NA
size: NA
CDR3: CASSLTATVESYNEQFF
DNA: TGTGCCAGCAGCTTAACAGCCACGGTAGAATCCTACAATGAGCAGTTCTTC

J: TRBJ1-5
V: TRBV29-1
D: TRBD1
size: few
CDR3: CSVWTGGHNQPQHF
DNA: TGCAGCGTATGGACAGGGGGGCATAATCAGCCCCAGCATTTT

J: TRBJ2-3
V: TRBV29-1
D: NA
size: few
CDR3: CSVETRLGDTQYF
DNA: TGCAGCGTTGAGACTAGACTTGGGGATACGCAGTATTTT

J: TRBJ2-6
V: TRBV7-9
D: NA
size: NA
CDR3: CASRAPRGREVLTF
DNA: TGTGCCAGCAGAGCTCCACGGGGGCGGGAAGTCCTGACTTTC

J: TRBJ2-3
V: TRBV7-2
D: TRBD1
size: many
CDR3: CASSPPTGADTQYF
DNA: TGTGCCAGCAGCCCACCGACAGGGGCAGATACGCAGTATTTT

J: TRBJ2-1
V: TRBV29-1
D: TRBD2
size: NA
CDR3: CSVPGLAGYNEQFF
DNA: TGCAGCGTTCCTGGACTAGCGGGGTACAATGAGCAGTTCTTC

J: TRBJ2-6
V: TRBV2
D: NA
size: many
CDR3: CTTGLEGANVLTF
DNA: TGTACCACAGGGTTGGAGGGGGCCAACGTCCTGACTTTC

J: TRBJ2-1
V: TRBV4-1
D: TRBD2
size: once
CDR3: CASSQDVTGGRGQFF
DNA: TGCGCCAGCAGCCAAGATGTTACGGGAGGCCGTGGGCAGTTCTTC

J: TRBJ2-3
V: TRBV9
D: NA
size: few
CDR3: CASSPTGNTFTDTQYF
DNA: TGTGCCAGCAGCCCGACAGGAAATACCTTCACAGATACGCAGTATTTT

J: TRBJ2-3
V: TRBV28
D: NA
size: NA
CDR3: CASSHRDRDTQYF
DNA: TGTGCCAGCAGTCACCGGGACCGAGATACGCAGTATTTT

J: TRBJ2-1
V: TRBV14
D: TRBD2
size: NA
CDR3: CASSQDWSGVISYNEQFF
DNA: TGTGCCAGCAGCCAAGATTGGAGCGGGGTGATCTCCTACAATGAGCAGTTCTTC

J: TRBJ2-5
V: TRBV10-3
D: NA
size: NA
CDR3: CATKGETQYF
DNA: TGTGCCACCAAGGGAGAGACCCAGTACTTC

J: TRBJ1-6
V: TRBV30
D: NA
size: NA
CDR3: CAWSDRYNSPLHF
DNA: TGTGCCTGGAGTGACCGCTATAATTCACCCCTCCACTTT

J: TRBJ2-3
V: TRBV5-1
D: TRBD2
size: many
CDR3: CASTGTSGTDTQYF
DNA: TGCGCCAGCACGGGGACTAGCGGCACAGATACGCAGTATTTT

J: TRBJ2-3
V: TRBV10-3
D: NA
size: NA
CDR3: CAISEFRGSSTDTQYF
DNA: TGTGCCATCAGTGAGTTTCGAGGTTCCAGCACAGATACGCAGTATTTT

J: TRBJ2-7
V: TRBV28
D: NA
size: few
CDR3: CASREIGEQYF
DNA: TGTGCCAGCAGAGAAATTGGGGAGCAGTACTTC

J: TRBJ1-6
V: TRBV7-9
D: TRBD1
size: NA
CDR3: CASRTGARDNSPLHF
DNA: TGTGCCAGCAGAACAGGGGCCAGGGATAATTCACCCCTCCACTTT

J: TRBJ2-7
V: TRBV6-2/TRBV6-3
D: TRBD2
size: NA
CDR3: CASSSPGLAGEEEQYF
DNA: TGTGCCAGCAGTTCGCCGGGACTAGCGGGAGAGGAAGAGCAGTACTTC

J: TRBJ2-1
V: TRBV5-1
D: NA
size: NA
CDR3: CASSLSGNEQFF
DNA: TGCGCCAGCAGCTTGAGCGGAAATGAGCAGTTCTTC

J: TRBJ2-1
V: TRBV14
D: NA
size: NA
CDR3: CASSPLSGHDEQFF
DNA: TGTGCCAGCAGCCCCTTGAGCGGCCACGATGAGCAGTTCTTC

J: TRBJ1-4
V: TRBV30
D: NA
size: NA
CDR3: CAWSLGLSNEKLFF
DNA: TGTGCCTGGAGCCTGGGACTTTCTAATGAAAAACTGTTTTTT